The count of the clone carrying this T cell receptor beta chain is one. Its specificity is unknown. The sample belongs to a study of cytomegalovirus exposure and HLA in healthy donors. Background on the study: The roughly 670 first-cohort repertoires shared a platform with the approximately 120 validation repertoires, as reported in a later analysis. General study findings and limits: In vitro checks showed that a few CMV-associated chains really do target CMV antigens. Cytomegalovirus status, reportedly, was diagnosed with high specificity and sensitivity by the classifier. There were 164 TCR beta chains listed as cytomegalovirus-associated.

Repertoires were generated with immunoSEQ multiplex PCR, while TCRdb's copy carries only in-frame clones and drops some. The table has approximately 59,000 clones, about 92% seen once. CDR1 SGHNT and CDR2 YYREEE come from the germline V gene (reference sequence). The CDR3 length is 14 residues. V lost 3 bases and J lost 5; bases outside the gene matches: 3. The sequence was obtained from a man in his late teens or twenties in good health and CMV-seropositive. The rearrangement joins TRBV5-4 to TRBJ2-7, with 12 bases fitting TRBD2. The material sequenced was PBMCs. The CDR3 bases are TGTGCCAGCAGCTCACGGACTAGCGGGAACGAGCAGTACTTC. Encoded protein: CASSSRTSGNEQYF.